A selection of T cell receptor beta chains follows, all from one sample in a study of PD-1 blockade in classical Hodgkin lymphoma. Using immunoSEQ multiplex PCR, the repertoire was profiled, and TCRdb retains in-frame clones only, with some absent. The data contain tens of thousands of clones, almost 90% of them singletons. The source material was peripheral blood mononuclear cells (PBMCs), sampled before the fourth cycle of nivolumab. The origin of the receptors is a human donor with classical Hodgkin lymphoma. The CDR3 runs from the conserved cysteine through the conserved F or W. Fields, in order: clone size, J gene, V gene, D gene, CDR3 protein, CDR3 DNA. D genes are given only for firm matches. Expanded clones get a size class; other rows say once, few or many, or leave the size out.

-	TRBJ1-4	TRBV6-5	-	CASSYEVGGEKLFF	TGTGCCAGCAGTTATGAGGTCGGAGGGGAAAAACTGTTTTTT
-	TRBJ1-4	TRBV18	-	CASSPYEAAGEKLFF	TGTGCCAGCTCACCATACGAGGCGGCGGGGGAAAAACTGTTTTTT
few	TRBJ1-5	TRBV19	TRBD1	CASRGTGGFNQPQHF	TGTGCCAGTAGGGGGACAGGGGGCTTCAATCAGCCCCAGCATTTT
-	TRBJ2-4	TRBV27	-	CASSPPVLGSRNIQYF	TGTGCCAGCAGTCCCCCGGTGCTCGGGTCGAGAAACATTCAGTACTTC
-	TRBJ1-3	TRBV14	-	CARCETMLHSGNTIYF	TGTGCCAGATGCGAAACCATGCTACACTCTGGAAACACCATATATTTT
-	TRBJ2-1	TRBV7-6	-	CASSFTIYNEQFF	TGTGCCAGCAGCTTTACTATTTACAATGAGCAGTTCTTC
-	TRBJ2-1	TRBV9	TRBD2	CASSAGLARLNEQFF	TGTGCCAGCAGCGCCGGACTAGCGAGGCTCAATGAGCAGTTCTTC
-	TRBJ2-3	TRBV9	-	CASSVARETGPRDTQYF	TGTGCCAGCAGCGTAGCTAGGGAGACAGGCCCCCGGGATACGCAGTATTTT
-	TRBJ2-5	TRBV5-1	TRBD1	CASNAGGARETQYF	TGCGCCAGCAATGCAGGGGGCGCGCGCGAGACCCAGTACTTC
-	TRBJ2-7	TRBV6-6	-	CASRPFIPNYEQYF	TGTGCCAGCAGACCCTTTATCCCTAACTACGAGCAGTACTTC
-	TRBJ2-2	TRBV6-1	-	CASSEAVGVGYTGELFF	TGTGCCAGCAGTGAAGCGGTCGGAGTGGGGTACACCGGGGAGCTGTTTTTT
-	TRBJ1-2	TRBV28	-	CASSPYSVYGYTF	TGTGCCAGCAGTCCGTACAGTGTCTATGGCTACACCTTC
once	TRBJ2-7	TRBV7-3	TRBD2	CASSLIAGAYEQYF	TGTGCCAGCAGCTTAATTGCGGGAGCATACGAGCAGTACTTC
-	TRBJ2-5	TRBV4-1	-	CASSQPFGVGRRIETQYF	TGCGCCAGCAGCCAACCCTTTGGGGTGGGCAGGAGAATCGAGACCCAGTACTTC
once	TRBJ1-5	TRBV18	-	CASSPGSRDGQPQHF	TGTGCCAGCTCACCAGGATCCAGGGACGGTCAGCCCCAGCATTTT
-	TRBJ2-1	TRBV9	-	CASSGRLRDEQFF	TGTGCCAGCAGCGGACGATTGAGGGATGAGCAGTTCTTC
-	TRBJ2-1	TRBV7-6	-	CASSLVIPSGWIYNEQFF	TGTGCCAGCAGCTTAGTTATTCCCTCAGGGTGGATCTACAATGAGCAGTTCTTC
-	TRBJ2-7	TRBV6-5	-	CAISVQVGEQYF	TGTGCCATCAGTGTACAGGTGGGAGAGCAGTACTTC
-	TRBJ2-5	TRBV7-3	-	CASSPGQIQETQYF	TGTGCCAGCAGCCCCGGGCAAATACAAGAGACCCAGTACTTC
-	TRBJ1-2	TRBV18	-	CASAITQAPGGYTF	TGTGCCAGCGCAATCACACAGGCCCCGGGGGGCTACACCTTC
-	TRBJ2-1	TRBV6-6	TRBD2	CASIRPASGGYNEQFF	TGTGCCAGCATCCGACCCGCTAGCGGAGGATACAATGAGCAGTTCTTC
-	TRBJ2-3	TRBV2	TRBD2	CASTRGLAWGTQYF	TGTGCCAGCACGCGGGGACTAGCGTGGGGGACGCAGTATTTT
-	TRBJ1-2	TRBV5-1	TRBD1	CASSPGQTGYTF	TGCGCCAGCAGCCCGGGACAGACGGGCTACACCTTC
-	TRBJ2-7	TRBV2	-	CASSGQATGEQYF	TGTGCCAGCAGTGGACAGGCCACTGGCGAGCAGTACTTC
once	TRBJ2-7	TRBV13	TRBD2	CASSFGLAVRYEQYF	TGTGCCAGCAGCTTCGGACTAGCGGTCCGCTACGAGCAGTACTTC
-	TRBJ1-5	TRBV4-1	TRBD1	CASSQGGTGSNQPQHF	TGCGCCAGCAGCCAAGGAGGGACAGGGAGCAATCAGCCCCAGCATTTT
-	TRBJ2-1	TRBV2	TRBD2	CASSENPPSGSPHEQFF	TGTGCCAGCAGTGAAAACCCTCCTAGCGGGAGCCCCCATGAGCAGTTCTTC
-	TRBJ2-3	TRBV7-9	-	CASSLERLTDTQYF	TGTGCCAGCAGCTTAGAACGGCTCACAGATACGCAGTATTTT
-	TRBJ2-2	TRBV7-9	-	CASSLGRNTGELFF	TGTGCCAGCAGCTTAGGACGGAACACCGGGGAGCTGTTTTTT
-	TRBJ2-5	TRBV6-5	-	CASSYEDYGYQETQYF	TGTGCCAGCAGTTATGAGGACTACGGGTACCAAGAGACCCAGTACTTC
-	TRBJ2-5	TRBV5-1	TRBD2	CASSSPGGETQYF	TGCGCCAGCAGCTCCCCGGGGGGAGAGACCCAGTACTTC
-	TRBJ2-7	TRBV6-5	-	CASSLDLRSYEQYF	TGTGCCAGCAGTCTGGACTTAAGGTCTTACGAGCAGTACTTC
-	TRBJ1-2	TRBV6-5	-	CASIPRGGYGYTF	TGTGCCAGCATCCCCCGGGGAGGTTATGGCTACACCTTC
-	TRBJ2-2	TRBV6-5	-	CAGRNRWNTGELFF	TGTGCCGGCAGAAACAGGTGGAACACCGGGGAGCTGTTTTTT
-	TRBJ2-7	TRBV27	-	CASSRVGARQYF	TGTGCCAGTTCACGGGTGGGGGCCCGGCAGTACTTC
-	TRBJ2-5	TRBV5-3	-	CARSLGQRETQYF	TGTGCCAGAAGCCTAGGACAGCGGGAGACCCAGTACTTC
-	TRBJ1-3	TRBV15	-	CATSRDFGNTIYF	TGTGCCACCAGCAGAGATTTTGGAAACACCATATATTTT
-	TRBJ2-3	TRBV6-6	-	CASSYRSAGADTQYF	TGTGCCAGCAGTTACAGGTCGGCAGGGGCAGATACGCAGTATTTT
-	TRBJ2-3	TRBV7-8	-	CASSSTGFYPGVTDTQYF	TGTGCCAGCAGCTCAACAGGGTTTTACCCGGGAGTCACAGATACGCAGTATTTT
-	TRBJ2-2	TRBV15	-	CATSIIRSTGELFF	TGTGCCACCAGCATAATACGGTCCACCGGGGAGCTGTTTTTT
-	TRBJ2-7	TRBV14	TRBD1	CASSQAWDRPYEQYF	TGTGCCAGCAGCCAAGCTTGGGACAGGCCCTACGAGCAGTACTTC
-	TRBJ1-4	TRBV30	TRBD1	CAWRARQGQNEKLFF	TGTGCCTGGAGGGCCCGACAGGGCCAGAATGAAAAACTGTTTTTT
few	TRBJ1-1	TRBV7-3	-	CASSLIGDTEAFF	TGTGCCAGCAGCTTAATAGGGGACACTGAAGCTTTCTTT
-	TRBJ1-5	TRBV6-5	-	CASGIPTDNQPQHF	TGTGCCAGCGGGATCCCGACCGACAATCAGCCCCAGCATTTT
-	TRBJ2-1	TRBV5-1	-	CASRVPQNEQFF	TGCGCCAGCAGGGTCCCACAGAATGAGCAGTTCTTC
-	TRBJ2-3	TRBV6-1	-	CASSEVGGPDTQYF	TGTGCCAGCAGTGAAGTAGGTGGCCCAGATACGCAGTATTTT
-	TRBJ2-1	TRBV14	-	CASSQVKLTDNEQFF	TGTGCCAGCAGCCAAGTGAAGCTAACGGACAATGAGCAGTTCTTC
-	TRBJ2-3	TRBV18	-	CASSPTAPQQYF	TGTGCCAGCTCTCCCACGGCCCCTCAGCAGTATTTT
-	TRBJ2-5	TRBV11-2	-	CASSSGRGWETQYF	TGTGCCAGCAGCTCTGGCCGGGGGTGGGAGACCCAGTACTTC
once	TRBJ1-5	TRBV6-1	-	CASSPRGFQPQHF	TGTGCCAGCAGCCCTAGGGGATTCCAGCCCCAGCATTTT
-	TRBJ2-1	TRBV4-1	-	CASSLGTGSYNEQFF	TGCGCCAGCAGCCTCGGGACTGGCTCCTACAATGAGCAGTTCTTC
-	TRBJ2-1	TRBV2	-	CASSVGENEQFF	TGTGCCAGCAGTGTGGGTGAGAATGAGCAGTTCTTC
-	TRBJ2-1	TRBV27	-	CASSLFRGTLNEQFF	TGTGCCAGCAGTTTATTTCGTGGGACTTTGAATGAGCAGTTCTTC
-	TRBJ2-7	TRBV6-5	-	CASSYSNLAYEQYF	TGTGCCAGCAGTTACTCGAACCTTGCCTACGAGCAGTACTTC